This T cell receptor beta chain was documented in a study of blood T cell repertoires in COVID-19. Study information: COVID-19 samples, acute and convalescent, were from the United States, Italy and Spain. T cells, B-cell-depleted T cells, or PBMCs supplied cDNA or gDNA.

TCRdb's table, derived via immunoSEQ multiplex PCR, lists solely in-frame clones and lacks some. The sample yields about 250,000 clones, about 91% seen once. The source of this sequence is an elderly man with acute or convalescent COVID-19. Sequenced sample: peripheral blood.

DNA for the CDR3: TGTGCCAGCTCCTTAGGGGTCGCCAGGGTCGCCGGGGAGCTGTTTTTT. It codes for CASSLGVARVAGELFF. The chain carries TRBV11-3 and TRBJ2-2, with D possibly TRBD1 on 5 matching bases. Trimming took 8 bases from V and 6 from J, leaving 22 bases between them. There are 16 residues in the CDR3. Germline assignment: CDR1 SGHNT and CDR2 YENEEA. Full variable domain (missing parts from reference TRBV11-3 and TRBJ2-2): EAGVVQSPRYKIIEKKQPVAFWCNPISGHNTLYWYLQNLGQGPELLIRYENEEAVDDSQLPKDRFSAERLKGVDSTLKIQPAELGDSAVYLCASSLGVARVAGELFFGEGSRLTVL.